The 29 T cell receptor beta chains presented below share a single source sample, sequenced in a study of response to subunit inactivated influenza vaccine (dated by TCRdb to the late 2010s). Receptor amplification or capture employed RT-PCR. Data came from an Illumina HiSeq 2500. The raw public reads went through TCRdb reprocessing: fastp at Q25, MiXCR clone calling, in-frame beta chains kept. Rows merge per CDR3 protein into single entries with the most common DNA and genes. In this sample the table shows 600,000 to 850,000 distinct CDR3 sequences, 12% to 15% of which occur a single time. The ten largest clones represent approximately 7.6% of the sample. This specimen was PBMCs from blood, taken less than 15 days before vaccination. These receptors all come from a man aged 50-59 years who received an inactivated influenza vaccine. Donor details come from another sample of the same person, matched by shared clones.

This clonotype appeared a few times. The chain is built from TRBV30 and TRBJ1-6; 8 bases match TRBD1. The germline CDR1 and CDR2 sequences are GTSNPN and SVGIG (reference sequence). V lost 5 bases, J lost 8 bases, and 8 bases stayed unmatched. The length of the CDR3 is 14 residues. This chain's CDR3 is CAWDRQGLHSPLHF. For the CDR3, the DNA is TGTGCCTGGGACAGACAGGGGCTTCATTCACCCCTCCACTTT.

CDR3 nucleotide sequence: TGTGCCAGCAGCTTAAGGGCGTCTAGCGGAGAGACCCAGTACTTC. Translating gives CASSLRASSGETQYF. This chain uses TRBV7-9 with TRBJ2-5; 7 bases agree with TRBD2. Losses at the gene ends were 2 bases for V and 4 bases for J; bases not matched to a gene: 7. The CDR3 runs 15 residues. From germline, CDR1 is SEHNR and CDR2 FQNEAQ (reference sequence).

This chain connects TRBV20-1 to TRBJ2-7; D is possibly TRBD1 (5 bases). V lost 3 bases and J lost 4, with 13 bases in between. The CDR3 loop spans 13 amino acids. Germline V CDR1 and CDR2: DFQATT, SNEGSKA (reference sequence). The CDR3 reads CSASLRTLYEQYF. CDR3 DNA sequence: TGCAGTGCTAGTCTGAGGACACTTTACGAGCAGTACTTC.

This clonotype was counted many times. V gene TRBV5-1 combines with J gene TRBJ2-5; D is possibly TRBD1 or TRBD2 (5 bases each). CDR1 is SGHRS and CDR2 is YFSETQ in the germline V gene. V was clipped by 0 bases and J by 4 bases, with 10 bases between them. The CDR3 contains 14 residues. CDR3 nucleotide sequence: TGCGCCAGCAGCTTGGGGGGGAGTGGAGAGACCCAGTACTTC. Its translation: CASSLGGSGETQYF.

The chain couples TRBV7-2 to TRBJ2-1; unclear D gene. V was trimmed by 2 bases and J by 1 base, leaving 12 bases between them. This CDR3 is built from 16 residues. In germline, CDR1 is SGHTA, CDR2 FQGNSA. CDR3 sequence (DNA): TGTGCCAGCAGCTTATACAGACAACCTTCCTACAATGAGCAGTTCTTC. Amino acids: CASSLYRQPSYNEQFF.

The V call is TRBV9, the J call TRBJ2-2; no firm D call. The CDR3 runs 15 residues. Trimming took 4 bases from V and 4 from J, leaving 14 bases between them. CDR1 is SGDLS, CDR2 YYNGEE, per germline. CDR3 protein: CASSHGRSGTGELFF. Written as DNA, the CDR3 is TGTGCCAGCAGCCATGGACGTTCGGGCACCGGGGAGCTGTTTTTT. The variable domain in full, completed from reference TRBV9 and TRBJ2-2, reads DSGVTQTPKHLITATGQRVTLRCSPRSGDLSVYWYQQSLDQGLQFLIQYYNGEERAKGNILERFSAQQFPDLHSELNLSSLELGDSALYFCASSHGRSGTGELFFGEGSRLTVL.

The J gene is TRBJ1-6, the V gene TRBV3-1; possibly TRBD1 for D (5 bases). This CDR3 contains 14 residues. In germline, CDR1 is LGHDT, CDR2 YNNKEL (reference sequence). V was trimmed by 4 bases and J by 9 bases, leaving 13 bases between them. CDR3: CASSPGGAGSPLHF. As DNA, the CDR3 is TGTGCCAGCAGCCCCGGCGGGGCGGGTTCACCCCTCCACTTT.

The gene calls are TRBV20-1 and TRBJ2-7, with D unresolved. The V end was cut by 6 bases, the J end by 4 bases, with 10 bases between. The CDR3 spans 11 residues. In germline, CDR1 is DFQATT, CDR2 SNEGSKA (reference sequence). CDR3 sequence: CSANAGYEQYF. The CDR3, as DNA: TGCAGTGCCAACGCAGGATACGAGCAGTACTTC.

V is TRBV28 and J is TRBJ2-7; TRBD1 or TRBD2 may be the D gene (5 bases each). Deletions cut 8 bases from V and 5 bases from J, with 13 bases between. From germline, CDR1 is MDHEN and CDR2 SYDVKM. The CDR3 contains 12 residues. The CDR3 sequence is CASGWGLDEQYF. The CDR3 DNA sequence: TGTGCCAGCGGTTGGGGGTTAGACGAGCAGTACTTC. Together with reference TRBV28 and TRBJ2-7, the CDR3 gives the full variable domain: DVKVTQSSRYLVKRTGEKVFLECVQDMDHENMFWYRQDPGLGLRLIYFSYDVKMKEKGDIPEGYSVSREKKERFSLILESASTNQTSMYLCASGWGLDEQYFGPGTRLTVT.

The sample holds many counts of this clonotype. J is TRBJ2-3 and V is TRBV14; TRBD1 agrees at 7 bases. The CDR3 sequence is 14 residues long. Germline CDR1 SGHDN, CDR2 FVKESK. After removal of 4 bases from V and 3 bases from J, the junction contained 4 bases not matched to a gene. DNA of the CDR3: TGTGCCAGCAGCCGCCGACAGGGTACAGATACGCAGTATTTT. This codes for CASSRRQGTDTQYF.

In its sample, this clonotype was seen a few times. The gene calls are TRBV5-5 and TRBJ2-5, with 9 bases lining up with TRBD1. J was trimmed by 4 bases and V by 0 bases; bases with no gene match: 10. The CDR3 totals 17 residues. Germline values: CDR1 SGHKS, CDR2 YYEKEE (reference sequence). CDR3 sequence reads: CASSLGGTGGRGETQYF. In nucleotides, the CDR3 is TGTGCCAGCAGCTTGGGCGGAACAGGGGGCAGGGGAGAGACCCAGTACTTC.

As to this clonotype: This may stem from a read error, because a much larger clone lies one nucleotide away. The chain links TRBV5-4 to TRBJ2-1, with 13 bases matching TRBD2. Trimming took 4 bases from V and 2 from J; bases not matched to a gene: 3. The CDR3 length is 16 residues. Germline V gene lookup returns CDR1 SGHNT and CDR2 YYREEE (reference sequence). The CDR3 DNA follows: TGTGCCAGCAGCCACGGGACTAGCGGGACCTACAATGAGCAGTTCTTC. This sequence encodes CASSHGTSGTYNEQFF.

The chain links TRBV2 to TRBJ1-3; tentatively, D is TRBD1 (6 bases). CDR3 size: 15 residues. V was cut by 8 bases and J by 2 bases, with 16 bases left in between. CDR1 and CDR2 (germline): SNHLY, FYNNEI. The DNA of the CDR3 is TGTGCCAGCGAACCATCCAGGGGTACTGGAAACACCATATATTTT. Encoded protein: CASEPSRGTGNTIYF. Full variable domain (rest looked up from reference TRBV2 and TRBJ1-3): EPEVTQTPSHQVTQMGQEVILRCVPISNHLYFYWYRQILGQKVEFLVSFYNNEISEKSEIFDDQFSVERPDGSNFTLKIRSTKLEDSAMYFCASEPSRGTGNTIYFGEGSWLTVV.

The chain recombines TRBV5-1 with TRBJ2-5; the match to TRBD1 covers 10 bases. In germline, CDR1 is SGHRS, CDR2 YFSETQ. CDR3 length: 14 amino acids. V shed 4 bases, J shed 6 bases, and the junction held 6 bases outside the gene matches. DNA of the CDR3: TGCGCCAGCAGCCCCGGGACAGGGGAGAAGACCCAGTACTTC. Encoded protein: CASSPGTGEKTQYF.

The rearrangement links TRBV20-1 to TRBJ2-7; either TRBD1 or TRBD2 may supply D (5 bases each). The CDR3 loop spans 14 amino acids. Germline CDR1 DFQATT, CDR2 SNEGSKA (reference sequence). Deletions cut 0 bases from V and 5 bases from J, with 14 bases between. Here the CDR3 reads CSARDLGRENEQYF. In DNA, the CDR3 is TGCAGTGCTAGAGATCTTGGCAGGGAGAACGAGCAGTACTTC.

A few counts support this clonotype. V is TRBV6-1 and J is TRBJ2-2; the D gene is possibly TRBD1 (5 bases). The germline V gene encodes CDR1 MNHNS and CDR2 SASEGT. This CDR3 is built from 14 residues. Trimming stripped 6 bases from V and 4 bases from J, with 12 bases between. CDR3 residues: CASSRTRITGELFF. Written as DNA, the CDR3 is TGTGCCAGCAGCCGGACAAGGATCACCGGGGAGCTGTTTTTT.

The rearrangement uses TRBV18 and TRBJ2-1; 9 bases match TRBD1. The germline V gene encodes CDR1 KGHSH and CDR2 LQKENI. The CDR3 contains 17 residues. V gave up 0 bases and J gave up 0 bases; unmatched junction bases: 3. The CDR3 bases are TGTGCCAGCTCACCACCCGGACAGGGGCTCTCCTACAATGAGCAGTTCTTC. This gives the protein CASSPPGQGLSYNEQFF.

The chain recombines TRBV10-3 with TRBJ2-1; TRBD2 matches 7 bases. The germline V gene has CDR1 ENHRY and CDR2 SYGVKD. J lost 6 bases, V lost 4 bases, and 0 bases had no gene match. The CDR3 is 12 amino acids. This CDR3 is CAISGEGNEQFF. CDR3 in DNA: TGTGCCATCAGTGGGGAGGGCAATGAGCAGTTCTTC.

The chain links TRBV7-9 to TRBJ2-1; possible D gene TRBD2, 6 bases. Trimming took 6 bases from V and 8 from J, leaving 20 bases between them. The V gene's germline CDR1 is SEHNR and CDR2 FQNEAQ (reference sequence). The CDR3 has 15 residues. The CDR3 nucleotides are TGTGCCAGCAGTTTTAGCGGAGGCCCGGCGGATGAGCAGTTCTTC. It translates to CASSFSGGPADEQFF.

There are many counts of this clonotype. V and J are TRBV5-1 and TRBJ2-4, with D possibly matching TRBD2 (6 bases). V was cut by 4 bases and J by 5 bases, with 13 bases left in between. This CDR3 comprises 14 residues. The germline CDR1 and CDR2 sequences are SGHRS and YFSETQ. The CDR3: CASSVGLIENIQYF. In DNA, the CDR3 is TGCGCCAGCAGCGTGGGACTTATAGAAAACATTCAGTACTTC.

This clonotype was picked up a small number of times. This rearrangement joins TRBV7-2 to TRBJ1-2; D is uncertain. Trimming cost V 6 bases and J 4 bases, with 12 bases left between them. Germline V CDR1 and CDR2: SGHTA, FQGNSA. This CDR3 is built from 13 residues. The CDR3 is CASRAGSIYGYTF. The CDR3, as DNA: TGTGCCAGCAGGGCGGGGAGTATCTATGGCTACACCTTC.

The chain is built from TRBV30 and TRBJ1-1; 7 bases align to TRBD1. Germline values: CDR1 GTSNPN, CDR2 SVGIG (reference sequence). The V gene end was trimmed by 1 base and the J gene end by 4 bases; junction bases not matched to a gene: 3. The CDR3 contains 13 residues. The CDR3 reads CAWSATGVTEAFF. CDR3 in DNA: TGTGCCTGGAGTGCCACAGGGGTCACTGAAGCTTTCTTT.

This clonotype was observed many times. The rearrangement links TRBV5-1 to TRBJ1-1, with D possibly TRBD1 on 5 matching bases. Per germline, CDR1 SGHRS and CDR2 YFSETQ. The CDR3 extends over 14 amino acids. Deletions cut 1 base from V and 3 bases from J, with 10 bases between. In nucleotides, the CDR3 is TGCGCCAGCAGCTTGAAAGGGGTCGACACTGAAGCTTTCTTT. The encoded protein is CASSLKGVDTEAFF.

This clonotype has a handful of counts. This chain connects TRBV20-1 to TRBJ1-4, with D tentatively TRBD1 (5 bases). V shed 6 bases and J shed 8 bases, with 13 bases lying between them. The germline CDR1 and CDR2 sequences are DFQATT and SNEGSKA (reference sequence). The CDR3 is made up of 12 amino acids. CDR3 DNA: TGCAGTGCGCATCAGAGGGGAGAAAAACTGTTTTTT. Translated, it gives CSAHQRGEKLFF.

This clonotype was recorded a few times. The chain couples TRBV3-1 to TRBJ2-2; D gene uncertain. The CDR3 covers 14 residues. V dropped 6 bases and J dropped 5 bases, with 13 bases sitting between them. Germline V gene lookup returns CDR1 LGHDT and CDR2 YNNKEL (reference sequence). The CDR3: CASSPSTVTGELFF. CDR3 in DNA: TGTGCCAGCAGTCCATCGACCGTGACCGGGGAGCTGTTTTTT. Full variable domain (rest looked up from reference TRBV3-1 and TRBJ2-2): DTAVSQTPKYLVTQMGNDKSIKCEQNLGHDTMYWYKQDSKKFLKIMFSYNNKELIINETVPNRFSPKSPDKAHLNLHINSLELGDSAVYFCASSPSTVTGELFFGEGSRLTVL.

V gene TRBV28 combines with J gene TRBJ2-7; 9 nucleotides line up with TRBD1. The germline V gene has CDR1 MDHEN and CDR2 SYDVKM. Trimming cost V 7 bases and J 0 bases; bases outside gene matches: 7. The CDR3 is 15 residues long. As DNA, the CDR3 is TGTGCCAGCACCACCGGGACAGGGCTCTCCTACGAGCAGTACTTC. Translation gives CASTTGTGLSYEQYF.

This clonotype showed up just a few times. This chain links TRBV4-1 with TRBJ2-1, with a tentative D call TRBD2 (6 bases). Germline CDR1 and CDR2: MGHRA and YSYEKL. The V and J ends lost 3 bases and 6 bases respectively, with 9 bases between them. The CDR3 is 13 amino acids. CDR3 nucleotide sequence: TGCGCCAGCAGCCATTTGGGACTCAATGAGCAGTTCTTC. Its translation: CASSHLGLNEQFF.

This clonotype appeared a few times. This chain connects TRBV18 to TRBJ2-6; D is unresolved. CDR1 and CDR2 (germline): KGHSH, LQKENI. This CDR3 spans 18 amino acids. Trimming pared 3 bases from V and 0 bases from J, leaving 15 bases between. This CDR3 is CASSPTYTANSGANVLTF. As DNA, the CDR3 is TGTGCCAGCTCACCCACTTACACGGCAAACTCTGGGGCCAACGTCCTGACTTTC.

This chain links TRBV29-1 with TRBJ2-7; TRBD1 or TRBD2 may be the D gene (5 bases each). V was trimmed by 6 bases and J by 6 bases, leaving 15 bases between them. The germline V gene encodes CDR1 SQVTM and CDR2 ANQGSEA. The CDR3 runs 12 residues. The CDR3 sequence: CSVRVTQGEQYF. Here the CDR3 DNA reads TGCAGCGTGCGGGTAACCCAGGGCGAGCAGTACTTC.